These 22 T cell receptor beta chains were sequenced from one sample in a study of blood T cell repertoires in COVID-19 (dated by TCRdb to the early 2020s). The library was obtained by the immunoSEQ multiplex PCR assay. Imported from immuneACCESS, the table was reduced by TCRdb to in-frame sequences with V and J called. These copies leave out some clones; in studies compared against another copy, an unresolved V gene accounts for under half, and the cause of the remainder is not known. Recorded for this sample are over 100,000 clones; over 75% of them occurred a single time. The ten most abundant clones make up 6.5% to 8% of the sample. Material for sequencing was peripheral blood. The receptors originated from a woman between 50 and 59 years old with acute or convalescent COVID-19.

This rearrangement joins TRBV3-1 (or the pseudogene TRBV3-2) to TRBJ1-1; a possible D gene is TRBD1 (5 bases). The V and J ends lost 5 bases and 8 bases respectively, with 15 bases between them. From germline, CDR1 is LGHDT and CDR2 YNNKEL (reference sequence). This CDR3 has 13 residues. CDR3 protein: CASSSLGTTEAFF. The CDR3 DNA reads TGTGCCAGCAGCTCCCTTGGGACTACCGAAGCTTTCTTT.

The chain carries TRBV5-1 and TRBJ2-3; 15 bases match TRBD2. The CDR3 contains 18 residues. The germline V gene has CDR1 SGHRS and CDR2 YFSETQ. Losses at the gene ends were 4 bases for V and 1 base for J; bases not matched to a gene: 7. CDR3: CASSPGLAGGRGTDTQYF. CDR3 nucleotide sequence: TGCGCCAGCAGCCCAGGACTAGCGGGGGGGCGGGGCACAGATACGCAGTATTTT.

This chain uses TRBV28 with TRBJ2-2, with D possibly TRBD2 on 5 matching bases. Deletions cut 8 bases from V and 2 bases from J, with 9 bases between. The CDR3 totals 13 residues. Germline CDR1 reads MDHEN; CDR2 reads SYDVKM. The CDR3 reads CASCEGNTGELFF. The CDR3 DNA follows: TGTGCCAGCTGTGAGGGAAACACCGGGGAGCTGTTTTTT.

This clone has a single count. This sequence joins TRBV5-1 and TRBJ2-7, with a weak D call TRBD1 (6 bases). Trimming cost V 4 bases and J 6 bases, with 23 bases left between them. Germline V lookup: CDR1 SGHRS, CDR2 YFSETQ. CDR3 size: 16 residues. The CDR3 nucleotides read TGCGCCAGCAGCAGTTCACAGGGAGTACTTGTCGGCGAGCAGTACTTC. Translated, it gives CASSSSQGVLVGEQYF.

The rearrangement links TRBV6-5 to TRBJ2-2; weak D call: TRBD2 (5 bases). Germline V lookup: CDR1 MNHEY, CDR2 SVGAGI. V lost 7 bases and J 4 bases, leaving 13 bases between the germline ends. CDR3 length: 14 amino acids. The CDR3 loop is CASTAGVGTGELFF. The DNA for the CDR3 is TGTGCCAGCACCGCGGGCGTGGGCACCGGGGAGCTGTTTTTT.

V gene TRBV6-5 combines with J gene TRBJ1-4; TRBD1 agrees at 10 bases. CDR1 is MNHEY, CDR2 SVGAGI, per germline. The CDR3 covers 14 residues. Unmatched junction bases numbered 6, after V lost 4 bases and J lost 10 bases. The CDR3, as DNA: TGTGCCAGCAGTTTGGGACAGGGGAGAGGAAAACTGTTTTTT. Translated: CASSLGQGRGKLFF.

The CDR3 nucleotides read TGTGCCAGCTCACCGGGGGGGCTCGATGAGCAGTTCTTC. Encoded protein: CASSPGGLDEQFF. This sequence joins TRBV18 and TRBJ2-1, with D maybe TRBD2 (7 bases). Deletions cut 3 bases from V and 8 bases from J, with 11 bases between. This CDR3 comprises 13 residues. CDR1 and CDR2 (germline): KGHSH, LQKENI.

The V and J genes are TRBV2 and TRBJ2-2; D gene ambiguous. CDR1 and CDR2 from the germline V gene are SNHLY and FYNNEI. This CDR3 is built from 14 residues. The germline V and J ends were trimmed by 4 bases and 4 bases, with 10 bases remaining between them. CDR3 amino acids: CASSVEQPTGELFF. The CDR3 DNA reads TGTGCCAGCAGTGTTGAACAGCCCACCGGGGAGCTGTTTTTT. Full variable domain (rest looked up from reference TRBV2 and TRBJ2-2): EPEVTQTPSHQVTQMGQEVILRCVPISNHLYFYWYRQILGQKVEFLVSFYNNEISEKSEIFDDQFSVERPDGSNFTLKIRSTKLEDSAMYFCASSVEQPTGELFFGEGSRLTVL.

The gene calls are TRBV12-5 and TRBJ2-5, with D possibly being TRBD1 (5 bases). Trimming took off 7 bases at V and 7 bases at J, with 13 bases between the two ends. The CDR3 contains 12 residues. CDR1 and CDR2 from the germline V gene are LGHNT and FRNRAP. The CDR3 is CASARAGGTQYF. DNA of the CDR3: TGTGCTAGTGCCAGGGCCGGCGGGACCCAGTACTTC. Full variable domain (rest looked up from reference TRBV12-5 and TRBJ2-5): DARVTQTPRHKVTEMGQEVTMRCQPILGHNTVFWYRQTMMQGLELLAYFRNRAPLDDSGMPKDRFSAEMPDATLATLKIQPSEPRDSAVYFCASARAGGTQYFGPGTRLLVL.

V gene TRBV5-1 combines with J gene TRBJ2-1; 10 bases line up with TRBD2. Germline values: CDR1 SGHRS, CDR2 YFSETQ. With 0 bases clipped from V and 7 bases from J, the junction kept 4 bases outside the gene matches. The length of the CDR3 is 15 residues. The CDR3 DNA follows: TGCGCCAGCAGCTTGGTCCTAGCGGGGGAAAATGAGCAGTTCTTC. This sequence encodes CASSLVLAGENEQFF.

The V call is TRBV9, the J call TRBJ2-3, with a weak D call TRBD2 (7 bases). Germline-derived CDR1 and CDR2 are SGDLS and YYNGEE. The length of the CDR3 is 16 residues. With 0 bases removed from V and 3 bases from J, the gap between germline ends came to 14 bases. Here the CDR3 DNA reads TGTGCCAGCAGCGTAGCGGGGGGCTGGGGTACAGATACGCAGTATTTT. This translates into CASSVAGGWGTDTQYF.

The CDR3 bases are TGTGCCAGCAGTTACCCCCGGCCCCAGGCGTATCAGCCCCAGCATTTT. This encodes CASSYPRPQAYQPQHF. The chain carries TRBV6-6 and TRBJ1-5; no clear D gene. Germline V gives CDR1 MNHNY, CDR2 SVGAGI (reference sequence). The CDR3 contains 16 residues. V lost 2 bases and J lost 5, with 16 bases in between.

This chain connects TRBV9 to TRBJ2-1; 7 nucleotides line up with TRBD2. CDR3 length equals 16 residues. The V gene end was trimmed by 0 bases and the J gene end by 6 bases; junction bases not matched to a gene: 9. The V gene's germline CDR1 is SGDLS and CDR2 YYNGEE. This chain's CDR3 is CASSVDERGPPNEQFF. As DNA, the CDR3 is TGTGCCAGCAGCGTAGATGAGCGGGGCCCCCCCAATGAGCAGTTCTTC.

For the CDR3, the DNA is TGTGCCAGCAGCTTAGGCTGGGCTTATGGAGGAGAGACCCAGTACTTC. Protein sequence: CASSLGWAYGGETQYF. The chain joins TRBV13 to TRBJ2-5; D possibly corresponds to TRBD2 (5 bases). V lost 0 bases and J 4 bases, leaving 15 bases between the germline ends. CDR1 is PRHDT and CDR2 is FYEKMQ in the germline V gene (reference sequence). The CDR3 sequence is 16 residues long.

The DNA for the CDR3 is TGTGCCAGCAGTCCCCCCCTACGTACAGATACGCAGTATTTT. It translates to CASSPPLRTDTQYF. V gene TRBV3-1 (or the pseudogene TRBV3-2) combines with J gene TRBJ2-3; D remains ambiguous. Germline values: CDR1 LGHDT, CDR2 YNNKEL (reference sequence). V lost 6 bases, J lost 3 bases, and 13 bases lay in between. The CDR3 sequence is 14 residues long.

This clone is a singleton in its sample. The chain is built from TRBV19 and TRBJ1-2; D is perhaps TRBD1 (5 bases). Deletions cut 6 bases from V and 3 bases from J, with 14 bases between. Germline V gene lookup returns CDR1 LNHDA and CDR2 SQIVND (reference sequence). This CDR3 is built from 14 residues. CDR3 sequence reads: CASRPLGGYYGYTF. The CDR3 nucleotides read TGTGCCAGTAGGCCCCTGGGGGGTTACTATGGCTACACCTTC. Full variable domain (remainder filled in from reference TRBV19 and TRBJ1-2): DGGITQSPKYLFRKEGQNVTLSCEQNLNHDAMYWYRQDPGQGLRLIYYSQIVNDFQKGDIAEGYSVSREKKESFPLTVTSAQKNPTAFYLCASRPLGGYYGYTFGSGTRLTVV.

This CDR3 reads CASKETGASTDTQYF. DNA for the CDR3: TGTGCCAGCAAAGAAACAGGGGCATCAACAGATACGCAGTATTTT. The gene calls are TRBV2 and TRBJ2-3; TRBD1 aligns across 7 bases. Germline CDR1 reads SNHLY; CDR2 reads FYNNEI. V shed 7 bases, J shed 3 bases, and the junction held 10 bases outside the gene matches. This CDR3 is built from 15 residues.

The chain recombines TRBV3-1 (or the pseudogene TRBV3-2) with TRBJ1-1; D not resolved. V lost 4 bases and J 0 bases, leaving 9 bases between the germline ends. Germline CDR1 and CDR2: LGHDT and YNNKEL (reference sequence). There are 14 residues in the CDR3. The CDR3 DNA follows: TGTGCCAGCAGCCCACAGTCGATGAACACTGAAGCTTTCTTT. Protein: CASSPQSMNTEAFF.

The CDR3 region is CASSPGGSAEAFF. CDR3 nucleotide sequence: TGCGCCAGCAGCCCAGGGGGCAGCGCTGAAGCTTTCTTT. The V call is TRBV5-1, the J call TRBJ1-1, with TRBD1 identical over 8 bases. The CDR3 covers 13 residues. The V segment lost 4 bases and the J segment 6 bases; nucleotides outside the gene matches: 5. From germline, CDR1 is SGHRS and CDR2 YFSETQ.

Here the CDR3 reads CASSSSQGAHSPLHF. CDR3 DNA sequence: TGTGCCAGCAGTTCCTCTCAGGGGGCTCATTCACCCCTCCACTTT. The rearrangement links TRBV6-5 to TRBJ1-6, with TRBD1 matching 8 bases. This CDR3 has 15 residues. After removal of 4 bases from V and 8 bases from J, the junction contained 7 bases not matched to a gene. Germline V gene data show CDR1 as MNHEY and CDR2 as SVGAGI.

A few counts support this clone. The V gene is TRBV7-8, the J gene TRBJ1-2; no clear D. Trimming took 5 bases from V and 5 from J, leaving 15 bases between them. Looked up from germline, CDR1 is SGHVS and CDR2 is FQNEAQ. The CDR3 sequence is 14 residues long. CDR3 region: CASSLQSGTYGYTF. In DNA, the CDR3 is TGTGCCAGCAGCCTCCAGAGCGGAACATATGGCTACACCTTC.

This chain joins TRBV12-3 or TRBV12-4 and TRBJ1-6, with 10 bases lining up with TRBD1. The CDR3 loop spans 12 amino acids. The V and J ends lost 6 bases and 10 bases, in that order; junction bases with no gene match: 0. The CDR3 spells CASRTGGSPLHF. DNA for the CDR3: TGTGCCAGCAGGACAGGGGGCTCACCCCTCCACTTT.